This T cell receptor beta chain was sequenced in a study of blood T cell repertoires in COVID-19. Assay used: immunoSEQ multiplex PCR; TCRdb lists only in-frame clones, some missing. This table holds over 200,000 clones, approximately 90% found once. Germline V CDR1 and CDR2: SGHAT, FQDESV (reference sequence). This CDR3 region has 16 residues. Deletions cut 5 bases from V and 2 bases from J, with 16 bases between. Recruitment covered about two dozen US areas and drew participants whose ages spanned about 18 to 100 years. Grouping used clinical history reported by participants in a survey and questionnaire. Two consecutive negative NP/OP PCR tests, clearance, or resolved symptoms defined Cohort 3 recovery.

The TCR comes from a man aged 25 to 40 who had recovered from COVID-19. This chain connects TRBV11-1 to TRBJ2-1, with D uncertain. The sequencing sample was made of PBMCs or T cells enriched from blood (not recorded which). Here the CDR3 reads CASSESLPSTYNEQFF. The DNA for the CDR3 is TGTGCCAGCAGCGAATCGCTTCCGAGCACCTACAATGAGCAGTTCTTC.